The 21 T cell receptor beta chains listed next were all sequenced from one sample in a study of T cells in Graves' hyperthyroidism and ophthalmopathy. Using RNA transcripts as the source, TCR beta CDR3 regions were amplified. HTBI primers were the set used in a first-round RT-PCR of the TCR CDR3. One entry per CDR3 protein, called by TCRdb with MiXCR from the multiplex PCR reads. The sample has almost 250,000 distinct CDR3 sequences, approximately 23% seen once. The sample taken for sequencing was blood. Receptors were obtained from a woman aged 40 to 49 with Graves' ophthalmopathy.

This clonotype was counted many times. This chain connects TRBV30 to TRBJ2-5, with D unclear. Trimming cost V 0 bases and J 5 bases, with 10 bases left between them. Germline V CDR1 and CDR2: GTSNPN, SVGIG (reference sequence). This CDR3 spans 13 amino acids. The CDR3 spells CAWSVRPGETQYF. CDR3 DNA: TGTGCCTGGAGTGTACGCCCCGGGGAGACCCAGTACTTC.

A word on this clonotype: This clone may be a read error of a much larger clone one base away. The conserved phenylalanine or tryptophan is not found at the CDR3 terminus, so this likely reflects a read error. The CDR3 region is CASSYSTVDGRAYEQYL. The DNA for the CDR3 is TGTGCCAGCAGTTACTCGACTGTGGACGGCCGGGCCTACGAGCAGTACCTC. V usage is TRBV6-2 or TRBV6-3 and J usage is TRBJ2-7; D is ambiguous. With 0 bases removed from V and 2 bases from J, the gap between germline ends came to 17 bases. CDR1 MNHEY and CDR2 SVGEGT come from the germline V gene. This CDR3 region has 17 residues.

This clonotype was counted at least ten times. The J gene is TRBJ2-2, the V gene TRBV15, with 9 bases that match TRBD2. CDR3 length: 17 residues. Per the germline V gene, CDR1 is LNHNV and CDR2 is YYDKDF (reference sequence). Trimming took 1 base from V and 7 from J; bases not matched to a gene: 10. CDR3 nucleotides: TGTGCCACCAGCAGAGTATTTTCTAGCGGGACTGTCGGGGAGCTGTTTTTT. It codes for CATSRVFSSGTVGELFF.

The chain is built from TRBV7-2 and TRBJ2-7; no definite D call. This CDR3 contains 13 residues. V lost 6 bases to trimming and J lost 1 base, with 10 bases between them. CDR1 is SGHTA, CDR2 FQGNSA, per germline. The CDR3 protein is CASSFSLSYEQYF. The DNA of the CDR3 is TGTGCCAGCAGTTTCAGCTTGTCCTACGAGCAGTACTTC.

Ten or more counts support this clonotype. The chain couples TRBV2 to TRBJ1-2, with D hard to call. The ends were cut back, 5 bases at V and 0 bases at J, with 10 bases in the middle. The V gene's germline CDR1 is SNHLY and CDR2 FYNNEI. CDR3 length equals 14 residues. In DNA form, the CDR3 reads TGTGCCAGCAGTAGGGTTGGATCTAACTATGGCTACACCTTC. Translating it yields CASSRVGSNYGYTF.

The CDR3, as DNA: TGTGCCAGCAGCTTAGTAGCGGGAACAACCTACGAGCAGTACTTC. It encodes CASSLVAGTTYEQYF. The gene calls are TRBV7-8 and TRBJ2-7, with 8 bases fitting TRBD2. Looked up from germline, CDR1 is SGHVS and CDR2 is FQNEAQ. Losses at the gene ends were 1 base for V and 2 bases for J; bases not matched to a gene: 4. CDR3 length: 15 amino acids.

The V call is TRBV2, the J call TRBJ2-7; D possibly corresponds to TRBD2 (5 bases). Germline assignment: CDR1 SNHLY and CDR2 FYNNEI. With 7 bases removed from V and 4 bases from J, the gap between germline ends came to 17 bases. The CDR3 is made up of 14 amino acids. The CDR3 spells CASTPIGVRYEQYF. CDR3 bases: TGTGCCAGCACTCCAATCGGGGTCCGATACGAGCAGTACTTC.

This clonotype was seen ten or more times. V and J are TRBV6-1 and TRBJ2-3, with no clear D. Per germline, CDR1 MNHNS and CDR2 SASEGT. With 2 bases removed from V and 0 bases from J, the gap between germline ends came to 9 bases. This CDR3 is built from 15 residues. The CDR3 loop is CASSELAASTDTQYF. CDR3 DNA sequence: TGTGCCAGCAGTGAATTAGCCGCTAGCACAGATACGCAGTATTTT.

In its sample, this clonotype was seen many times. The chain links TRBV29-1 to TRBJ1-1; D unresolved. V dropped 4 bases and J dropped 3 bases, with 21 bases sitting between them. Germline CDR1 and CDR2: SQVTM and ANQGSEA. The CDR3 runs to 16 residues. The CDR3 DNA reads as TGCAGCGTTGCCCACGGGCCGAGCGGAGGGTACACTGAAGCTTTCTTT. The encoded protein is CSVAHGPSGGYTEAFF. Variable domain in full (rest from reference TRBV29-1 and TRBJ1-1): SAVISQKPSRDICQRGTSLTIQCQVDSQVTMMFWYRQQPGQSLTLIATANQGSEATYESGFVIDKFPISRPNLTFSTLTVSNMSPEDSSIYLCSVAHGPSGGYTEAFFGQGTRLTVV.

The chain couples TRBV7-3 to TRBJ2-2; maybe TRBD2 (6 bases). Trimming took off 9 bases at V and 8 bases at J, with 13 bases between the two ends. This CDR3 spans 12 amino acids. Germline V gene data show CDR1 as SGHTA and CDR2 as FQGTGA. The chain's CDR3 is CARLGGDGELFF. In nucleotides, the CDR3 is TGTGCCAGATTGGGGGGAGATGGGGAGCTGTTTTTT. The complete variable domain, with remaining parts taken from reference TRBV7-3 and TRBJ2-2, reads GAGVSQTPSNKVTEKGKYVELRCDPISGHTALYWYRQSLGQGPEFLIYFQGTGAADDSGLPNDRFFAVRPEGSVSTLKIQRTERGDSAVYLCARLGGDGELFFGEGSRLTVL.

This clonotype was counted ten times or more. The chain employs TRBV30 and TRBJ2-2; 10 bases are a match to TRBD2. Trimming cost V 1 base and J 4 bases; bases outside gene matches: 12. Germline V CDR1 and CDR2: GTSNPN, SVGIG (reference sequence). CDR3 length: 18 amino acids. The CDR3 region is CAWSGGGRTSGSTGELFF. In DNA, the CDR3 is TGTGCCTGGAGTGGGGGGGGCAGGACTAGCGGAAGCACCGGGGAGCTGTTTTTT.

The sample holds many counts of this clonotype. The chain employs TRBV28 and TRBJ1-3; D gene uncertain. The germline V and J ends were trimmed by 3 bases and 6 bases, with 3 bases remaining between them. Per germline, CDR1 MDHEN and CDR2 SYDVKM. This CDR3 is built from 11 residues. The CDR3, as DNA: TGTGCCAGCAGTTTGGCAAACACCATATATTTT. Translation gives CASSLANTIYF.

This clonotype came up many times. The chain links TRBV18 to TRBJ1-5, with TRBD1 as a possible D gene (5 bases). Germline-derived CDR1 and CDR2 are KGHSH and LQKENI. This CDR3 has 13 amino acids. The V and J ends lost 3 bases and 7 bases respectively, with 10 bases between them. The CDR3 reads CASSPGRDQPQHF. CDR3 nucleotides: TGTGCCAGCTCACCGGGCAGGGACCAGCCCCAGCATTTT.

Ten or more counts support this clonotype. V usage is TRBV28 and J usage is TRBJ1-6; no definite D call. The CDR3 contains 12 residues. The germline V gene has CDR1 MDHEN and CDR2 SYDVKM. Trimming removed 6 bases from V and 6 bases from J, with 6 bases in between. The CDR3 sequence: CASRESNSPLHF. CDR3 nucleotide sequence: TGTGCCAGCAGGGAAAGTAATTCACCCCTCCACTTT.

The chain recombines TRBV12-3 or TRBV12-4 with TRBJ1-2; 9 bases map to TRBD1. The CDR3 has 14 residues. With 3 bases clipped from V and 4 bases from J, the junction kept 3 bases outside the gene matches. The CDR3 loop reads CASSLEDRGYGYTF. For the CDR3, the DNA is TGTGCCAGCAGTTTGGAGGACAGGGGCTATGGCTACACCTTC.

This clonotype has a count of ten or more. This chain uses TRBV19 with TRBJ1-2; weak D call: TRBD1 (5 bases). The CDR3 totals 15 residues. Per germline, CDR1 LNHDA and CDR2 SQIVND (reference sequence). The V and J ends lost 5 bases and 8 bases respectively, with 21 bases between them. DNA of the CDR3: TGTGCCAGTAGTGCCTACGGGACCGCGCTGGGGGGCTACACCTTC. Translating gives CASSAYGTALGGYTF.

This clonotype has ten or more counts. J is TRBJ2-2 and V is TRBV9; no definite D call. Looked up from germline, CDR1 is SGDLS and CDR2 is YYNGEE. Trimming shortened V by 4 bases and J by 0 bases, and 13 bases separated the two germline ends. This CDR3 comprises 16 residues. The CDR3 DNA follows: TGTGCCAGCAGCCCCCCCGCTCCCCCGAACACCGGGGAGCTGTTTTTT. Its translation is CASSPPAPPNTGELFF.

The chain employs TRBV11-1 and TRBJ2-7, with 7 bases lining up with TRBD1. CDR3 length: 14 amino acids. V lost 5 bases, J lost 2 bases, and 6 bases stayed unmatched. CDR1 and CDR2 from the germline V gene are SGHAT and FQDESV (reference sequence). The CDR3 bases are TGTGCCAGCAGCCCAACAGGGGCCCCCTACGAGCAGTACTTC. It encodes CASSPTGAPYEQYF.

This clonotype appeared a single time. This may come from a read error, since a much larger clone is one base off. The chain links TRBV6-1 to TRBJ2-3; D may be TRBD2 (6 bases). Germline assignment: CDR1 MNHNS and CDR2 SASEGT. V lost 5 bases and J 1 base, leaving 13 bases between the germline ends. The CDR3 runs 15 residues. DNA of the CDR3: TGTGCCAGCAGTCGGGACTCAGACGGCACAGATACGCAGTATTTT. Translating it yields CASSRDSDGTDTQYF.

This clonotype was recorded many times. This chain uses TRBV11-2 with TRBJ2-7; TRBD2 matches 12 bases. Germline CDR1 reads SGHAT; CDR2 reads FQNNGV. V dropped 4 bases and J dropped 6; count of bases not matched to a gene: 4. The length of the CDR3 is 14 residues. The CDR3 here is CASSSLTSGGEQYF. The DNA of the CDR3 is TGTGCCAGCAGCTCGCTGACTAGCGGGGGCGAGCAGTACTTC.

This clonotype was counted ten times or more. The chain has TRBV28 and TRBJ2-2; D remains unclear. Per germline, CDR1 MDHEN and CDR2 SYDVKM. V gave up 5 bases and J gave up 4 bases, with 11 bases separating them. This CDR3 has 14 residues. The DNA of the CDR3 is TGTGCCAGCAGTCCGCCTCACGCCACCGGGGAGCTGTTTTTT. Translated: CASSPPHATGELFF.